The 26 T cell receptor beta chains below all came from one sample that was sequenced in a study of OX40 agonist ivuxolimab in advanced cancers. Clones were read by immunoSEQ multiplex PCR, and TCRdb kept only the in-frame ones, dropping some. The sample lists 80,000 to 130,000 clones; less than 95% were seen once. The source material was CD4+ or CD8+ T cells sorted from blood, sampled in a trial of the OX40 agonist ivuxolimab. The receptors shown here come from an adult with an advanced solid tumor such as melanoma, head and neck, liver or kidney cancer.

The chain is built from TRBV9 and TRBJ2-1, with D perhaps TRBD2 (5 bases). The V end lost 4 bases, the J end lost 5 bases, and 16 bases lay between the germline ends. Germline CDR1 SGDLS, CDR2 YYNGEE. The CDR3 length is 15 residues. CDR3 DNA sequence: TGTGCCAGCAGCTCGAGGGTTTCGGTAGACAATGAGCAGTTCTTC. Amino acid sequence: CASSSRVSVDNEQFF.

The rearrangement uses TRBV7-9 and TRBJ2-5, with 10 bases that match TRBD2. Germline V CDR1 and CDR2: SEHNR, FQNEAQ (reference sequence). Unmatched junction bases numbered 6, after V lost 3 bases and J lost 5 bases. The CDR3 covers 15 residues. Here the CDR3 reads CASSFLAGDRETQYF. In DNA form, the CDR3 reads TGTGCCAGCAGCTTTCTAGCGGGAGATCGGGAGACCCAGTACTTC.

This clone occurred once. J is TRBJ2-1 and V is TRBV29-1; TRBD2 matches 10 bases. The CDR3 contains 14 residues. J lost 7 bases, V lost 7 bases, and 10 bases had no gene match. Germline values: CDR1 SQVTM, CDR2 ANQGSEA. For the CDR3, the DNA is TGCAGCGCCTACCCGGGGGGACTAGCGAATGAGCAGTTCTTC. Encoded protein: CSAYPGGLANEQFF.

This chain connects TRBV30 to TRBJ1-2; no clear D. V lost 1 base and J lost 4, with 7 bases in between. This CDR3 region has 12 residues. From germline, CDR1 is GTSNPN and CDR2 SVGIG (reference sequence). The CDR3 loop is CAWSEGGYGYTF. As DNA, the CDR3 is TGTGCCTGGAGTGAGGGCGGCTATGGCTACACCTTC.

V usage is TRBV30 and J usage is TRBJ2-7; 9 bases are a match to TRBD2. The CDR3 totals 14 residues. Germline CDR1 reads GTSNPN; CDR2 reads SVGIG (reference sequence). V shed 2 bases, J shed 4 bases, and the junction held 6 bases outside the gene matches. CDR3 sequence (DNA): TGTGCCTGGAGTCGGGCGGGAGGGCGGTACGAGCAGTACTTC. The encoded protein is CAWSRAGGRYEQYF.

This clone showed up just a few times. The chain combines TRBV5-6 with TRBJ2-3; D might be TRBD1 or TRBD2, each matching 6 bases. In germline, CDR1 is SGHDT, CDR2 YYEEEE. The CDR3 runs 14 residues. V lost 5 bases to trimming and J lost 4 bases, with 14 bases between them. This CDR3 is CASRAEGGADTQYF. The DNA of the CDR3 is TGTGCCAGCAGGGCGGAGGGGGGAGCAGATACGCAGTATTTT.

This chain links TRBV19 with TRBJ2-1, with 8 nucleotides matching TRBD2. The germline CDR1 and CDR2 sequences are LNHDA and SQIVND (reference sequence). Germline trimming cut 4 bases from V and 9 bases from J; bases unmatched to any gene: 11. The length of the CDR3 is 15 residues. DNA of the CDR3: TGTGCCAGTAGTACACCCCCAGCGGGAGTGGCTGAGCAGTTCTTC. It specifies CASSTPPAGVAEQFF. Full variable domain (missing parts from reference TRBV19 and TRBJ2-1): DGGITQSPKYLFRKEGQNVTLSCEQNLNHDAMYWYRQDPGQGLRLIYYSQIVNDFQKGDIAEGYSVSREKKESFPLTVTSAQKNPTAFYLCASSTPPAGVAEQFFGPGTRLTVL.

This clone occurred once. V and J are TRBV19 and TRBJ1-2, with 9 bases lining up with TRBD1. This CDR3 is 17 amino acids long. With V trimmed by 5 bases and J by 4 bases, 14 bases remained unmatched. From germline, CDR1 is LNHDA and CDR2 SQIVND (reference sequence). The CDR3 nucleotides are TGTGCCAGTAGTGTTAACCTACCCGGGACAGGGAGCTATGGCTACACCTTC. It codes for CASSVNLPGTGSYGYTF.

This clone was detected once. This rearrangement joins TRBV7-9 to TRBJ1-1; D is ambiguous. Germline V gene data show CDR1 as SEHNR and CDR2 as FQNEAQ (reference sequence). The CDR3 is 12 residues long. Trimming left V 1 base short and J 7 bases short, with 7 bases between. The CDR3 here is CASSLGTGEAFF. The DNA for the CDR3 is TGTGCCAGCAGCTTAGGCACGGGTGAAGCTTTCTTT.

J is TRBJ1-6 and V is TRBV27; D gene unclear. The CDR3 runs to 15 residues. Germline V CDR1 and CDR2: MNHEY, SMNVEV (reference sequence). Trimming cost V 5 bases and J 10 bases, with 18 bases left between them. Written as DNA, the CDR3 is TGTGCCAGCAGTCCACGGGCCCTTCCCAAGTCACCCCTCCACTTT. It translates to CASSPRALPKSPLHF.

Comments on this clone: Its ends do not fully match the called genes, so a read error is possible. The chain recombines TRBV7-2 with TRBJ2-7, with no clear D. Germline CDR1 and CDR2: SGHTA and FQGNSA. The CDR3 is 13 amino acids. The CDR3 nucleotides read TGTGCCAGCAGCACCCTAAAGGCCTACCAGCAGTACTTC. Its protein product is CASSTLKAYQQYF.

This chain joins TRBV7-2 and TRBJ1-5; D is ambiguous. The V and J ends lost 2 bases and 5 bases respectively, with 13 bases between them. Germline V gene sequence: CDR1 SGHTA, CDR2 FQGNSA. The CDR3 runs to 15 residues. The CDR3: CASSLRVGRDQPQHF. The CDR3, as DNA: TGTGCCAGCAGCTTACGCGTGGGGAGGGATCAGCCCCAGCATTTT. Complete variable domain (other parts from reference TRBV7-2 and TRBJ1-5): GAGVSQSPSNKVTEKGKDVELRCDPISGHTALYWYRQSLGQGLEFLIYFQGNSAPDKSGLPSDRFSAERTGGSVSTLTIQRTQQEDSAVYLCASSLRVGRDQPQHFGDGTRLSIL.

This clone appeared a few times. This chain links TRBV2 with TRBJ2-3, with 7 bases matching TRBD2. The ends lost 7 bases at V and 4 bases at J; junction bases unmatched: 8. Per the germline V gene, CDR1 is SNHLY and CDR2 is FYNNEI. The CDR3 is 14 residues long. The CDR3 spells CASMREISADTQYF. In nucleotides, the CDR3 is TGTGCCAGCATGCGGGAGATCTCGGCAGATACGCAGTATTTT.

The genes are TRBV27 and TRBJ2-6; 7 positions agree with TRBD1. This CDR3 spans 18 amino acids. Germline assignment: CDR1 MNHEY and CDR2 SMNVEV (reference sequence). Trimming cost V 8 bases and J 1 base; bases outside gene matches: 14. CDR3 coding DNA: TGTGCCAGCTGGAAAACCTCGACAGGGTATTCTGGGGCCAACGTCCTGACTTTC. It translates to CASWKTSTGYSGANVLTF.

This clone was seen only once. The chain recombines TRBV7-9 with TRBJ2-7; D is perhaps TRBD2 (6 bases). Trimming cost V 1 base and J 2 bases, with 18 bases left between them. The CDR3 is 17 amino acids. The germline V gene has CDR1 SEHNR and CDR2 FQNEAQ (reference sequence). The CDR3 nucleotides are TGTGCCAGCAGCTTAGGCATCGGGGCGGGATCCCCCTACGAGCAGTACTTC. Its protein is CASSLGIGAGSPYEQYF. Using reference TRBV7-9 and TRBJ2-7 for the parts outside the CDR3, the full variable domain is DTGVSQNPRHKITKRGQNVTFRCDPISEHNRLYWYRQTLGQGPEFLTYFQNEAQLEKSRLLSDRFSAERPKGSFSTLEIQRTEQGDSAMYLCASSLGIGAGSPYEQYFGPGTRLTVT.

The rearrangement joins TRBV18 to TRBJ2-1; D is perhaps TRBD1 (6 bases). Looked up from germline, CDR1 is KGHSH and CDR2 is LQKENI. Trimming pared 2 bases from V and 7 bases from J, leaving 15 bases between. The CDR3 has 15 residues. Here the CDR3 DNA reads TGTGCCAGCTCACCATCCCGCAGGGGCGAGAATGAGCAGTTCTTC. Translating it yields CASSPSRRGENEQFF.

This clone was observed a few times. CDR3 nucleotide sequence: TGTGCCAGCAGTCCTGAAAGCGGATTCCTGAGAATGGCGCAGTACTTC. Amino acids: CASSPESGFLRMAQYF. V is TRBV2 and J is TRBJ2-7; D may be TRBD2 (5 bases). This CDR3 is 16 amino acids long. Germline CDR1 and CDR2: SNHLY and FYNNEI. The ends were cut back, 5 bases at V and 9 bases at J, with 26 bases in the middle.

The CDR3, as DNA: TGCAGCGTTGAATCTTTCGGGACAGGGGGCCAAGGAAACTATGGCTACACCTTC. Residues: CSVESFGTGGQGNYGYTF. V gene TRBV29-1 combines with J gene TRBJ1-2; 12 bases fit TRBD1. With 2 bases clipped from V and 2 bases from J, the junction kept 12 bases outside the gene matches. There are 18 residues in the CDR3. Germline CDR1 SQVTM, CDR2 ANQGSEA.

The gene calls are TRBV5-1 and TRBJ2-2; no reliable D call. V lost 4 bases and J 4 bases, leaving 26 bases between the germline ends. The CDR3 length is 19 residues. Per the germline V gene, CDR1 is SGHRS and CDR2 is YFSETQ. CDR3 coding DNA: TGCGCCAGCAGCCAACGTCCGGGCTCCTACAAGGTGGGCACCGGGGAGCTGTTTTTT. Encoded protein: CASSQRPGSYKVGTGELFF.

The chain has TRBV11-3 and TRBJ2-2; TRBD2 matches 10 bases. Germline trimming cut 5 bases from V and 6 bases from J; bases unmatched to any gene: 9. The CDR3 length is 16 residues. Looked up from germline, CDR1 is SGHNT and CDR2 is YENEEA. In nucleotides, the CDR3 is TGTGCCAGCAGCATCCCGGGACTAGCGTCTTCCGGGGAGCTGTTTTTT. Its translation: CASSIPGLASSGELFF.

The CDR3 sequence: CASTAVAGGGEQYF. CDR3 nucleotides: TGTGCCAGCACTGCGGTAGCGGGAGGAGGGGAGCAGTACTTC. The chain uses TRBV2 and TRBJ2-7, with 10 bases identical to TRBD2. V was pared by 7 bases and J by 7 bases, with 10 bases of the junction left unmatched. There are 14 residues in the CDR3. The V gene's germline CDR1 is SNHLY and CDR2 FYNNEI.

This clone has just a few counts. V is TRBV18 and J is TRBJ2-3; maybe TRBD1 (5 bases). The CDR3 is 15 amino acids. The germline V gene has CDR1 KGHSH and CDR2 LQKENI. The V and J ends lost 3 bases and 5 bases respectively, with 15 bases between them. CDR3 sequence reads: CASSPGRVDRDTQYF. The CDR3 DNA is TGTGCCAGCTCACCTGGCAGGGTAGATCGAGATACGCAGTATTTT.

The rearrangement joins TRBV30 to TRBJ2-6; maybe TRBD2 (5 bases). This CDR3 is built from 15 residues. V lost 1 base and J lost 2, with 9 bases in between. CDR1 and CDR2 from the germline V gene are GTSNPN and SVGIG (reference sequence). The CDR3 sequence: CAWSASRAGANVLTF. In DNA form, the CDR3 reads TGTGCCTGGAGTGCCTCGAGGGCTGGGGCCAACGTCCTGACTTTC.

The CDR3 loop reads CASSLVRVSYNEQFF. The DNA of the CDR3 is TGTGCCAGCAGCTTAGTGCGGGTATCCTACAATGAGCAGTTCTTC. The chain employs TRBV7-2 and TRBJ2-1; TRBD2 might be the D (5 bases). CDR1 and CDR2 (germline): SGHTA, FQGNSA. V was cut by 1 base and J by 1 base, with 8 bases left in between. This CDR3 is built from 15 residues.

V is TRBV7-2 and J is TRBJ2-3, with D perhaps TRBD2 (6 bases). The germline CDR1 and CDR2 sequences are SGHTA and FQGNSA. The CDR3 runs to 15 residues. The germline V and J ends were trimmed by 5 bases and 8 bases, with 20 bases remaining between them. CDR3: CASSLVVAVGGTQYF. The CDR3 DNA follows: TGTGCCAGCAGCCTAGTCGTAGCGGTCGGGGGTACGCAGTATTTT.

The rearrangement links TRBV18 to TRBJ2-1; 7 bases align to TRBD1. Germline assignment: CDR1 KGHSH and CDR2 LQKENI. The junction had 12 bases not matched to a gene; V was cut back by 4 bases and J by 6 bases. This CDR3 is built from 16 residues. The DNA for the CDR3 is TGTGCCAGCTCACTCCAAACAGGGGCCGGGCGCAATGAGCAGTTCTTC. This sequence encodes CASSLQTGAGRNEQFF. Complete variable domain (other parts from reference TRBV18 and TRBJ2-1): NAGVMQNPRHLVRRRGQEARLRCSPMKGHSHVYWYRQLPEEGLKFMVYLQKENIIDESGMPKERFSAEFPKEGPSILRIQQVVRGDSAAYFCASSLQTGAGRNEQFFGPGTRLTVL.